This TCR beta chain is drawn from a study of T cell repertoires in cytomegalovirus infection. With respect to this clonotype: Antigen: not known.

Whole-study findings and limits: Cumulative public TCR beta family frequency identified CMV carriers with the relevant HLA. Ex vivo, HLA-C-restricted CMV-specific TCR beta clonotypes prevailed over the rest of the response.

The CDR3 spans 15 residues. The V and J ends lost 8 bases and 4 bases respectively, with 17 bases between them. Germline loops: CDR1 MNHEY, CDR2 SMNVEV (reference sequence). TCRdb used MiXCR to reprocess the reads, holding one entry per CDR3 protein. Here the sample spans 900,000 to 950,000 distinct CDR3 sequences, 31% being singletons. The chain joins TRBV27 to TRBJ1-4; D gene uncertain. This specimen consisted of cultured CD8+ T cells from PBMCs, obtained from culture after CMV antigen stimulation. This sequence was found in a human donor in good health (CMV status not recorded). Some clones in this sample may be carry-over from other donors' samples. The CDR3 sequence is CASAVPGSINEKLFF. The CDR3 bases are TGTGCCAGCGCCGTCCCGGGTTCTATTAATGAAAAACTGTTTTTT. Full variable domain (rest looked up from reference TRBV27 and TRBJ1-4): EAQVTQNPRYLITVTGKKLTVTCSQNMNHEYMSWYRQDPGLGLRQIYYSMNVEVTDKGDVPEGYKVSRKEKRNFPLILESPSPNQTSLYFCASAVPGSINEKLFFGSGTQLSVL.